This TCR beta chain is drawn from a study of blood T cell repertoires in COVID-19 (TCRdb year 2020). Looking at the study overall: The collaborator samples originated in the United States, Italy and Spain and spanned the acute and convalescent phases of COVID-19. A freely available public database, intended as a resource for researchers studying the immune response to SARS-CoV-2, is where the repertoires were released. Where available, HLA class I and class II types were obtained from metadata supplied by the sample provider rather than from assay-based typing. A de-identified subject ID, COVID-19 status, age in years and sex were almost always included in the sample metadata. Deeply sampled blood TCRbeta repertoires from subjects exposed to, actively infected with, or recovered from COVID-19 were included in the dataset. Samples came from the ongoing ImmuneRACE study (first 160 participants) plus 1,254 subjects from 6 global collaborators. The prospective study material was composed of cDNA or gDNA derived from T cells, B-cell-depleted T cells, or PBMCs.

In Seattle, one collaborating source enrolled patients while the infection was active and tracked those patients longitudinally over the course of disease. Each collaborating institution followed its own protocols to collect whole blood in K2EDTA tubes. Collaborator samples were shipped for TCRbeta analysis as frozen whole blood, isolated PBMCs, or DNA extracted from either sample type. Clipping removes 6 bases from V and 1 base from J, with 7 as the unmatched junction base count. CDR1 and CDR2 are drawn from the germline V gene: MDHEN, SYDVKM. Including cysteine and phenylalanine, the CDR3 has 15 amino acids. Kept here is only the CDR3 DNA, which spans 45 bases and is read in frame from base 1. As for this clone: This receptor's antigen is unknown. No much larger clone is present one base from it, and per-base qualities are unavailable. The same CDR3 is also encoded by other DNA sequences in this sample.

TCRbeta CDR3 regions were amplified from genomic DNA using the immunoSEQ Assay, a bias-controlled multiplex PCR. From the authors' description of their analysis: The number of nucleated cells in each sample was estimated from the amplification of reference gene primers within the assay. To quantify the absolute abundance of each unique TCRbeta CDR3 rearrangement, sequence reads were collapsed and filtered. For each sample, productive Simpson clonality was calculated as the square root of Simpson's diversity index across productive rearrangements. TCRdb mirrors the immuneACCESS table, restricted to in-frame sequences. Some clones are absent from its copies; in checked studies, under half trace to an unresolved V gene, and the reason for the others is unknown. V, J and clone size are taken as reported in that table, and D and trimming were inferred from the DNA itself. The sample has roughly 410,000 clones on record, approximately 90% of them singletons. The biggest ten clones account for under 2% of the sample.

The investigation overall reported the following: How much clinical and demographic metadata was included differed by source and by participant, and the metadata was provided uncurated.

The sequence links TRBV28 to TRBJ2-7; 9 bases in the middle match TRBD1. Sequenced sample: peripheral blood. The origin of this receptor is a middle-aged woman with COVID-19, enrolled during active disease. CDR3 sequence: CASSLPGTGSYEQYF. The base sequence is TGTGCCAGCAGCTTGCCCGGGACAGGGTCCTACGAGCAGTACTTC. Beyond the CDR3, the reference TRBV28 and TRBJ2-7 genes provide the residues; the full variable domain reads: DVKVTQSSRYLVKRTGEKVFLECVQDMDHENMFWYRQDPGLGLRLIYFSYDVKMKEKGDIPEGYSVSREKKERFSLILESASTNQTSMYLCASSLPGTGSYEQYFGPGTRLTVT.